The entry below gives a single TCR beta chain sequence along with its context. This specimen comes from a study of cytomegalovirus exposure and HLA in healthy donors. Clones were sequenced by immunoSEQ multiplex PCR, and TCRdb holds only the in-frame ones, with some missing. The repertoire holds roughly 150,000 clones, with around 90% as singletons. The CDR3 extends over 18 amino acids. The germline V gene encodes CDR1 SQVTM and CDR2 ANQGSEA. The trim removed 1 base at V and 0 bases at J, leaving 9 bases unmatched. The sample consisted of PBMCs. The sequence came from a woman younger than 30 in good health and CMV-seropositive. The chain carries TRBV29-1 and TRBJ2-1, with 10 bases matching TRBD2. In DNA form, the CDR3 reads TGCAGCGTTGAAGGGACTAGCGGTTCAATTTACTCCTACAATGAGCAGTTCTTC. Encoded protein: CSVEGTSGSIYSYNEQFF.